This T cell receptor beta chain derives from a study of pediatric ulcerative colitis. TCRdb's copy holds only in-frame clones and misses some; the assay was immunoSEQ multiplex PCR. The data contain about 22,000 clones, about two thirds of them seen just once; the ten biggest clones take up around 15%. A word on this clone: What it binds is not known.

Study findings and constraints: Ulcerative colitis patients shared more blood-rectal clones than controls. Some T cells in rectal biopsies may come from blood, especially with overt colitis.

One to two pinch biopsies were taken from the rectum during colonoscopy. This TCR was sampled from a boy between 10 and 17 years old with severe ulcerative colitis. Sequenced material: gut tissue.

CDR3 sequence reads: CASPSKGRRLAGGLSYEQYF. As DNA, the CDR3 is TGTGCCAGCCCCTCGAAGGGCCGGCGGCTAGCGGGGGGCCTGTCCTACGAGCAGTACTTC. This chain uses TRBV6-4 with TRBJ2-7; 11 bases map to TRBD2. CDR3 length: 20 residues. The junction had 22 bases not matched to a gene; V was cut back by 8 bases and J by 1 base. Germline values: CDR1 MRHNA, CDR2 SNTAGT.